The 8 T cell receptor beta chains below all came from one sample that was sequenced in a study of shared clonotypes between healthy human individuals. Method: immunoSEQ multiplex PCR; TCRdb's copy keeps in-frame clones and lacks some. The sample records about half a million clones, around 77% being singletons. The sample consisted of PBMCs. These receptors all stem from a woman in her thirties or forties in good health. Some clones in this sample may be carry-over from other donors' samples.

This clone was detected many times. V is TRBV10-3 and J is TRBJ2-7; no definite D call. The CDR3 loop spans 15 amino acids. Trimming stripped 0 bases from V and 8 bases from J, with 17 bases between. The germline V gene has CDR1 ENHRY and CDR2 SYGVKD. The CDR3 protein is CAISESSAPGVKQYF. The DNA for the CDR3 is TGTGCCATCAGTGAGTCAAGCGCTCCCGGAGTCAAGCAGTACTTC.

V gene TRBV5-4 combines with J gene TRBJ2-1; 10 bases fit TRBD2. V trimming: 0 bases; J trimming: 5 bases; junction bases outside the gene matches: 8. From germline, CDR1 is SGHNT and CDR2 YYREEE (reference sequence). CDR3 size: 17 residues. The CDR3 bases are TGTGCCAGCAGCTTGGTGCCTAGCGGGAGTGGGGACAATGAGCAGTTCTTC. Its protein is CASSLVPSGSGDNEQFF.

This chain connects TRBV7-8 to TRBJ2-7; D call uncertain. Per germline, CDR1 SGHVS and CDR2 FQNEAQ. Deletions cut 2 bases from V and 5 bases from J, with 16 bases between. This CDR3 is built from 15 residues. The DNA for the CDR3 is TGTGCCAGCAGCTTACAATTGGTTGAAGGAGACGAGCAGTACTTC. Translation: CASSLQLVEGDEQYF.

The CDR3 is CASSLSGPGELFF. The CDR3 coding sequence is TGCGCCAGCAGCTTGAGCGGGCCCGGGGAGCTGTTTTTT. This chain links TRBV5-1 with TRBJ2-2; a weak D match, TRBD2 (6 bases). This CDR3 is built from 13 residues. The V end lost 1 base, the J end lost 6 bases, and 7 bases lay between the germline ends. Germline assignment: CDR1 SGHRS and CDR2 YFSETQ.

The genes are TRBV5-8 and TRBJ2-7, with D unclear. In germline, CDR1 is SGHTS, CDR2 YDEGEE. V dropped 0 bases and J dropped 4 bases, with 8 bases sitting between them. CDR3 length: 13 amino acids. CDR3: CASSLDRSYEQYF. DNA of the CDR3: TGTGCCAGCAGCTTGGACCGTAGTTACGAGCAGTACTTC.

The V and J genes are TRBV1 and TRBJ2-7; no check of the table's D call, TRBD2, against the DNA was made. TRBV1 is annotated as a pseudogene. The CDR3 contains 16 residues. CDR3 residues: CTSSQTRTSWTYEQYF. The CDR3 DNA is TGCACCAGCAGCCAGACCCGAACTAGCTGGACCTACGAGCAGTACTTC.

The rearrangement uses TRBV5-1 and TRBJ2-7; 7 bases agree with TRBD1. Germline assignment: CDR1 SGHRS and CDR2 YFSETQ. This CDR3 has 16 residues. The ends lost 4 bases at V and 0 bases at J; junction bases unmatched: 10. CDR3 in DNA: TGCGCCAGCAGCGGAATGGACAGGACCTTCTCCTACGAGCAGTACTTC. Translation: CASSGMDRTFSYEQYF.

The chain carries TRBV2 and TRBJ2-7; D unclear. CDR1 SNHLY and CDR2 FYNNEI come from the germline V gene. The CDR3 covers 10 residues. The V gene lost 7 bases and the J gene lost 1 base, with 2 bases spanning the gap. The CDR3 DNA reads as TGTGCCAGCAAGTCCTACGAGCAGTACTTC. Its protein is CASKSYEQYF.